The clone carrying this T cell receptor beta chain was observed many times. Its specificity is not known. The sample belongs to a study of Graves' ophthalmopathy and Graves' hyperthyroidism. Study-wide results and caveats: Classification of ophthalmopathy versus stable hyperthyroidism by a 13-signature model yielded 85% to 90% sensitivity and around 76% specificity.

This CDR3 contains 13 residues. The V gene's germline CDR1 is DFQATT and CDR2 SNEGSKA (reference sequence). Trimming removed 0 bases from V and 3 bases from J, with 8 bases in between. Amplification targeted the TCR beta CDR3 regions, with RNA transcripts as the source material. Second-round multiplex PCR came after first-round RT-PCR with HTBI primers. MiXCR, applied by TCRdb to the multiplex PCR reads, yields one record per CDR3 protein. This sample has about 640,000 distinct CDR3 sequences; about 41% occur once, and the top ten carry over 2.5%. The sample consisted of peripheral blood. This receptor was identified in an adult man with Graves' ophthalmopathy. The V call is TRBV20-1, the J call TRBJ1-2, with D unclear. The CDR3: CSARDRGYYGYTF. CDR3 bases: TGCAGTGCTAGAGATCGGGGTTACTATGGCTACACCTTC.